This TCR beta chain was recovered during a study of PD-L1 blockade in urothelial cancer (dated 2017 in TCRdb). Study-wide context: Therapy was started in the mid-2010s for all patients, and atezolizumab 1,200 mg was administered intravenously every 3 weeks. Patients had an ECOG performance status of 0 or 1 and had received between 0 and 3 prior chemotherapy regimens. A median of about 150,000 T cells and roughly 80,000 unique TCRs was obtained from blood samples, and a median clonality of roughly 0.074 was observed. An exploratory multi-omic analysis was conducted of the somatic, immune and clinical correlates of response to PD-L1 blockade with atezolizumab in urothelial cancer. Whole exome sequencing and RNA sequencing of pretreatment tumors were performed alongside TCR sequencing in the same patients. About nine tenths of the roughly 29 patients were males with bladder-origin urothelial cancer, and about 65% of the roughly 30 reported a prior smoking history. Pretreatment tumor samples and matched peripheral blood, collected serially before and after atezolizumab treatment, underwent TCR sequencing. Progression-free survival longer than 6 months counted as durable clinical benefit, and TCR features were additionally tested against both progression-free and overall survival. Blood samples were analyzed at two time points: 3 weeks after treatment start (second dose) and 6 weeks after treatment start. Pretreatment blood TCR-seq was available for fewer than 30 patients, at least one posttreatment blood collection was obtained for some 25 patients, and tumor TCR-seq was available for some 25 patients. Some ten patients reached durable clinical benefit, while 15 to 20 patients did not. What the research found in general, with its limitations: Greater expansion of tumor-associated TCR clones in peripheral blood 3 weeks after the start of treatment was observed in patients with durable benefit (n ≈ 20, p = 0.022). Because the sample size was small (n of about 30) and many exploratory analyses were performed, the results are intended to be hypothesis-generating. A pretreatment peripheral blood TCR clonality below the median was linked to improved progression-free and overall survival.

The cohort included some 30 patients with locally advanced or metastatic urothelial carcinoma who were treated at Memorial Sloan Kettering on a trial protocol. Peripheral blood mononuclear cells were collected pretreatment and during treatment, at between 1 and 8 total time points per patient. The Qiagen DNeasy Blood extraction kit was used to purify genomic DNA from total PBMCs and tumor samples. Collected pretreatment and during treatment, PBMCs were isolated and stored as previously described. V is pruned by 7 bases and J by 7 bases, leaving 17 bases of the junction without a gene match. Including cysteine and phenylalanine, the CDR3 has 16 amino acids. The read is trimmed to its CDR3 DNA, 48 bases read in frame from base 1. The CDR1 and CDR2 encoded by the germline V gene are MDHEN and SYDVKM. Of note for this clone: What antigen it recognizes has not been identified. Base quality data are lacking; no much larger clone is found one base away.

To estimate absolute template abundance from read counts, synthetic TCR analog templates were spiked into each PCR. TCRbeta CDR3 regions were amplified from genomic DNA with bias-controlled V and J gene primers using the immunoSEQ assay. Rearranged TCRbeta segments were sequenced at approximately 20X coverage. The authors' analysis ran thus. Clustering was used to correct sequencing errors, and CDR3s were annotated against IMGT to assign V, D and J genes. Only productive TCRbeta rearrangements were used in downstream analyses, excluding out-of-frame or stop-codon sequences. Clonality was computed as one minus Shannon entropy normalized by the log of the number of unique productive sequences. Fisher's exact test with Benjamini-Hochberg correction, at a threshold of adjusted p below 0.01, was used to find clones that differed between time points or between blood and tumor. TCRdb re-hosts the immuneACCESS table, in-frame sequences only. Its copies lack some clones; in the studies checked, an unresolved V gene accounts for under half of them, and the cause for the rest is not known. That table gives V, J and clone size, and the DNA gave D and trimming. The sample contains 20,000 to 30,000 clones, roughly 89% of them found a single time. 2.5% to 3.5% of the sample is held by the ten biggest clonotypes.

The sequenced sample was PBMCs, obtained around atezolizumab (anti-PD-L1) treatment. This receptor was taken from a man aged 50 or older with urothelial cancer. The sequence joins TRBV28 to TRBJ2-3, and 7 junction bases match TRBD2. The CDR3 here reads CASTPPRREFQNTQYF. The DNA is TGTGCCAGCACCCCCCCGCGGCGGGAGTTTCAAAATACGCAGTATTTT.